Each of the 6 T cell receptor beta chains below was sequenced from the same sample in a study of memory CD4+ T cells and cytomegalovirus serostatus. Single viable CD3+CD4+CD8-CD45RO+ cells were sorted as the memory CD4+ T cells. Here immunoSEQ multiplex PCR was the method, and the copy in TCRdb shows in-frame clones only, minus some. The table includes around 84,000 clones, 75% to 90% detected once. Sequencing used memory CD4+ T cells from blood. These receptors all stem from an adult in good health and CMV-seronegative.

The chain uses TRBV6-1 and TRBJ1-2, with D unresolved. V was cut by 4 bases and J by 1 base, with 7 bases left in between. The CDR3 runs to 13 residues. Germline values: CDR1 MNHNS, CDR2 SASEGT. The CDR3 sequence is CASSVDGNYGYTF. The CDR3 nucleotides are TGTGCCAGCAGTGTAGACGGTAACTATGGCTACACCTTC.

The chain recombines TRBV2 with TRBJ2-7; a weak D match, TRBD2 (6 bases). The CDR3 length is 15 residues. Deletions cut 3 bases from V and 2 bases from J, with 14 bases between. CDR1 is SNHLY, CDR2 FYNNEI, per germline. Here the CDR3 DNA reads TGTGCCAGCAGTGACGCGGAGGGTAATACCTACGAGCAGTACTTC. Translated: CASSDAEGNTYEQYF.

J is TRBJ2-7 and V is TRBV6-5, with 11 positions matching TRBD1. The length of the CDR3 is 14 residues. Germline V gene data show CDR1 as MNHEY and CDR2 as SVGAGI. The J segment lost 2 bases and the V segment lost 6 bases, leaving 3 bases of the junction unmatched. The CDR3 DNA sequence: TGTGCCAGCAGGGGACAGGGGGACACCTACGAGCAGTACTTC. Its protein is CASRGQGDTYEQYF.

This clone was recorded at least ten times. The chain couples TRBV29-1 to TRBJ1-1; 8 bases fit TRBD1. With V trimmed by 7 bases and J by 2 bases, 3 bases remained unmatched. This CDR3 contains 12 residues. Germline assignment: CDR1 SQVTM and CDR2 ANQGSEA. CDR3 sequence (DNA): TGCAGCGCAGGACAGGGAAACACTGAAGCTTTCTTT. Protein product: CSAGQGNTEAFF.

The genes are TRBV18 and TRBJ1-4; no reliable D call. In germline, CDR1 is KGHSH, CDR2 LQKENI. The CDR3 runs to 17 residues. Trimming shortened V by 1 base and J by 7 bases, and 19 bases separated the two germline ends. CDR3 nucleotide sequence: TGTGCCAGCTCACCACGCCAAGGAGGCAGCGGGAGTGAAAAACTGTTTTTT. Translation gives CASSPRQGGSGSEKLFF.

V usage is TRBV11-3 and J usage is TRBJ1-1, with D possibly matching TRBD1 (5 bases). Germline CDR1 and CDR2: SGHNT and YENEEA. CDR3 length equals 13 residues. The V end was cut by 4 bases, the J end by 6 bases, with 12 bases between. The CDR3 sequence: CASSYGETAEAFF. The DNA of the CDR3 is TGTGCCAGCAGCTATGGGGAGACAGCTGAAGCTTTCTTT.